This T cell receptor (beta chain) was captured in a study of T cells in Graves' hyperthyroidism and ophthalmopathy. This clonotype was seen ten or more times. What it recognizes is unknown. With 4 bases clipped from V and 2 bases from J, the junction kept 17 bases outside the gene matches. This CDR3 has 19 amino acids. Looked up from germline, CDR1 is DFQATT and CDR2 is SNEGSKA (reference sequence). Amplification of TCR beta CDR3 regions used RNA as the template. First-round RT-PCR with HTBI primers amplified the TCR CDR3 region. TCRdb re-called the multiplex PCR reads with MiXCR, one entry per CDR3 protein. The sample includes around 300,000 distinct CDR3 sequences, around 13% of them seen just once. PBMCs were sourced from less than 12 ml fresh peripheral blood. Study results and caveats: From stable hyperthyroidism, ophthalmopathy was separated by a 13 V-J model.

This receptor was identified in a woman aged 30 to 39 with Graves' hyperthyroidism. The rearrangement links TRBV20-1 to TRBJ2-1; 10 nucleotides align to TRBD2. Sequenced input: blood. The CDR3 DNA reads TGCAGTGCTATATATGAGCGGGAGGGCCGACCGGGTCCCTACAATGAGCAGTTCTTC. Protein product: CSAIYEREGRPGPYNEQFF.